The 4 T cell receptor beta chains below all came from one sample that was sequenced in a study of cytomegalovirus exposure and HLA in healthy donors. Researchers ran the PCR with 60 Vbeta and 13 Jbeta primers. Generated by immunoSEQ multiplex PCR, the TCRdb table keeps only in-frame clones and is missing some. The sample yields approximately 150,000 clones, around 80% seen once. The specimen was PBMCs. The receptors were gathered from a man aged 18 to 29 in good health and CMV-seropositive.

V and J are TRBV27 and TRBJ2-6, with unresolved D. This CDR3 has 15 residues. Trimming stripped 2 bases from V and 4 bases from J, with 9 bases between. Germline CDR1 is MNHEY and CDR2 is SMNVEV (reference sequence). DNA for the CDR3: TGTGCCAGCAGTTTAGTTGACTCCGGGGCCAACGTCCTGACTTTC. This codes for CASSLVDSGANVLTF.

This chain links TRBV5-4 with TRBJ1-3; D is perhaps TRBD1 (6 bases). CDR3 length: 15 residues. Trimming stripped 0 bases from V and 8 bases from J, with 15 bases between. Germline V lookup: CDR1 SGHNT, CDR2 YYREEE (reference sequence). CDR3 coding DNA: TGTGCCAGCAGCTTGGGCGTCGACAGGATGGACACCATATATTTT. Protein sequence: CASSLGVDRMDTIYF.

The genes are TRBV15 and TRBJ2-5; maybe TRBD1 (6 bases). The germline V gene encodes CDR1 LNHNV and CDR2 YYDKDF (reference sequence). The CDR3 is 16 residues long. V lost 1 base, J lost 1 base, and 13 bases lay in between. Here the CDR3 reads CATSRAGLGGQETQYF. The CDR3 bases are TGTGCCACCAGCAGAGCGGGCCTAGGGGGCCAAGAGACCCAGTACTTC.

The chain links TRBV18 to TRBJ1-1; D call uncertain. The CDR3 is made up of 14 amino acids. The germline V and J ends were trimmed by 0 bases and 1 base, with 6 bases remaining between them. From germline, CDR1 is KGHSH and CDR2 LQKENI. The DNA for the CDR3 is TGTGCCAGCTCACCACCACAGAAGAACACTGAAGCTTTCTTT. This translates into CASSPPQKNTEAFF.